Listed here are 2 T cell receptor beta chains from one sample, sequenced in a study of T cells in Graves' hyperthyroidism and ophthalmopathy. Amplified TCR beta CDR3 regions derived from RNA transcripts. HTBI primers drove first-round RT-PCR of the TCR CDR3. TCRdb processed the multiplex PCR reads anew with MiXCR; each CDR3 protein has one entry. The profile shows around 720,000 distinct CDR3 sequences, roughly a third of them singletons. The sequencing sample was made of blood. These receptors were obtained from a woman aged 40 to 50 with Graves' hyperthyroidism.

This clonotype was recorded many times. This rearrangement joins TRBV19 to TRBJ1-1; D uncertain. Germline lookup yields CDR1 LNHDA and CDR2 SQIVND (reference sequence). This CDR3 comprises 14 residues. Between the trimmed V and J ends, which lost 6 bases and 0 bases, there was a span of 11 bases. The DNA of the CDR3 is TGTGCCAGTAGCCAGGACCGATTGAACACTGAAGCTTTCTTT. Translating gives CASSQDRLNTEAFF.

The chain carries TRBV19 and TRBJ1-5; D not certain. The CDR3 length is 13 residues. Trimming shortened V by 8 bases and J by 5 bases, and 13 bases separated the two germline ends. From germline, CDR1 is LNHDA and CDR2 SQIVND (reference sequence). The CDR3 protein is CASGLHGDQPQHF. CDR3 bases: TGTGCCAGTGGACTTCATGGCGATCAGCCCCAGCATTTT. The variable domain in full, with the rest retrieved from reference TRBV19 and TRBJ1-5, is DGGITQSPKYLFRKEGQNVTLSCEQNLNHDAMYWYRQDPGQGLRLIYYSQIVNDFQKGDIAEGYSVSREKKESFPLTVTSAQKNPTAFYLCASGLHGDQPQHFGDGTRLSIL.